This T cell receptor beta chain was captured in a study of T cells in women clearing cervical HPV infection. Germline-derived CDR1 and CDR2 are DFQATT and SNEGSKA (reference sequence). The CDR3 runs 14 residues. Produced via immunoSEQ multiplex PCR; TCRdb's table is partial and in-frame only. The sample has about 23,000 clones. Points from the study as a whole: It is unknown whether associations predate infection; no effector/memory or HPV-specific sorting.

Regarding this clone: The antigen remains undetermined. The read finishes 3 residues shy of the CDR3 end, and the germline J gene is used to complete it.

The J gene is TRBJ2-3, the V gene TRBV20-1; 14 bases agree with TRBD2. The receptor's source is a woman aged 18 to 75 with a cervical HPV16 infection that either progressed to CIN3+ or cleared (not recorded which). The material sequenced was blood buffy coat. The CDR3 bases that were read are TGCAGTGCTTTAGGGACTAGCGGGAGTATCACG. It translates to CSALGTSGSIT. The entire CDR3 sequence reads CSALGTSGSITQYF.